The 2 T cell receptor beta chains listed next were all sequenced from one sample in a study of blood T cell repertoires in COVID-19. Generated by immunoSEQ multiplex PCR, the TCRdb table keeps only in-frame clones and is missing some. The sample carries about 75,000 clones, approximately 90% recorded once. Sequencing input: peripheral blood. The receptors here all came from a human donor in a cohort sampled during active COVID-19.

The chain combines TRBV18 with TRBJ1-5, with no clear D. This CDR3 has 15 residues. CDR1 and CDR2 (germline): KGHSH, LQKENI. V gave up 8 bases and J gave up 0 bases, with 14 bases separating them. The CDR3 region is CASASDTYSNQPQHF. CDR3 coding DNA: TGTGCCAGCGCTAGCGATACATATAGCAATCAGCCCCAGCATTTT.

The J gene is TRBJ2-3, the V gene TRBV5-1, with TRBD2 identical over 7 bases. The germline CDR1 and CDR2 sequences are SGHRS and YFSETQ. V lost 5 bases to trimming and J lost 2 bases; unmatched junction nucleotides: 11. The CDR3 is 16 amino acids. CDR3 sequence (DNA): TGCGCCAGCAGGAAGTCCCGGGACTACTACACAGATACGCAGTATTTT. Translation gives CASRKSRDYYTDTQYF.